A selection of T cell receptor beta chains follows, all from one sample in a study of T cell changes during pregnancy in multiple sclerosis. Assay used: immunoSEQ multiplex PCR; TCRdb lists only in-frame clones, some missing. Seen here are about 79,000 clones, around nine tenths observed once, and the top ten hold less than 0.6%. Sequences were derived from CD4+ T cells from peripheral blood mononuclear cells, sampled in the second trimester of pregnancy. Source of these receptors: a female donor with multiple sclerosis, enrolled in a pregnancy study. Both conserved end residues are trimmed from each CDR3. Some rows have no size entry. The others give once, few or many, or a class for an expanded clone.

V gene	CDR3 length	J gene	clone size	CDR3 protein
TRBV2	14	TRBJ1-2	.	ASRRQGAQANYGYT
TRBV28	15	TRBJ1-4	.	ASSYRAIKRTNEKLF
TRBV7-6	13	TRBJ2-5	.	ASTDPLRVGETQY
TRBV5-1	14	TRBJ1-1	.	ASSLPGTARNTEAF
TRBV10-1	14	TRBJ2-6	.	ASIGTGVSGANVLT
TRBV6-6	13	TRBJ1-1	.	ASTRTGGPNTEAF
TRBV4-2	13	TRBJ1-5	.	ASSQDAGGNQPQH
TRBV28	12	TRBJ2-7	.	ASSNSGYSYEQY
TRBV20-1	9	TRBJ1-1	once	SAGGGTEAF
TRBV19	10	TRBJ1-1	.	ASSRRNTEAF
TRBV19	11	TRBJ2-7	.	ASSPRGPGEQY
TRBV5-1	15	TRBJ2-5	few	ASTPWGRGPQQETQY
TRBV15	15	TRBJ2-1	.	ATSREGKGSSGNEQF
TRBV27	15	TRBJ1-6	.	ATRQGARISYNSPLH
TRBV9	12	TRBJ1-1	.	ASRVGTANTEAF
TRBV30	12	TRBJ1-1	.	AWATGTGLTEAF
TRBV28	13	TRBJ1-5	.	ASRQPGQGYQPQH
TRBV18	14	TRBJ1-2	.	ASSPPASGVNYGYT
TRBV7-9	13	TRBJ2-3	once	ASSLPRSQTDTQY
TRBV5-5	11	TRBJ2-3	.	ASSLVSTDTQY
TRBV2	11	TRBJ2-7	.	ASRAGWLYEQY
TRBV19	11	TRBJ1-4	.	ASRTTANEKLF
TRBV7-2	16	TRBJ2-1	.	ASSKARLAGENIREQF
TRBV29-1	12	TRBJ2-7	.	SVGGTGSSYEQY
TRBV9	12	TRBJ2-7	.	ASSRQGETYEQY
TRBV19	12	TRBJ1-5	.	ASLNRGAHQPQH
TRBV4-3	11	TRBJ1-1	.	ASSRDDRAEAF
TRBV7-3	11	TRBJ2-7	.	ASSLTAAYEQY
TRBV30	10	TRBJ1-2	.	AFLPSGRVYT
TRBV9	10	TRBJ2-1	.	ASSVSVHEQF
TRBV28	15	TRBJ1-2	.	ASSWGGRGPRGYGYT
TRBV5-6	12	TRBJ2-3	.	ASSQTGGTDTQY
TRBV7-6	12	TRBJ1-3	once	ASSLTGDGNTIY
TRBV6-1	12	TRBJ1-5	.	ASSERGNYQPQH
TRBV6-1	9	TRBJ2-7	.	ASSATYEQY
TRBV28	13	TRBJ1-1	.	ASSLNNPGDTEAF
TRBV5-1	11	TRBJ2-7	.	ASSPPQNYEQY
TRBV5-1	15	TRBJ1-3	.	ASSLAHTTASGNTIY
TRBV19	13	TRBJ1-1	.	ASTSVGLTRTEAF
TRBV4-1	14	TRBJ2-1	.	ASSQAERGVDNEQF
TRBV4-2	14	TRBJ2-3	.	ASSQVGSASTDTQY
TRBV7-3	15	TRBJ2-7	.	ASSPDLWREVSYEQY
TRBV14	10	TRBJ1-1	.	ASSQVRFRAF
TRBV15	15	TRBJ2-2	.	ATSNERAGGVIGELF